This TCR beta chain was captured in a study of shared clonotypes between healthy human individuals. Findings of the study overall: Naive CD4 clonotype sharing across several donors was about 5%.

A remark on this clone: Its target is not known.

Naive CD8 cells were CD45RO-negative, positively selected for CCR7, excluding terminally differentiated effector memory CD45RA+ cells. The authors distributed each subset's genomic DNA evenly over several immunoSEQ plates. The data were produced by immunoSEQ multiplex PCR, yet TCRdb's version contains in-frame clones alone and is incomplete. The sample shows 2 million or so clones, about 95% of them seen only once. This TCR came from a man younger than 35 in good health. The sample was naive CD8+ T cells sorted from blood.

In DNA, the CDR3 is TGTGCCACCGTCGAAGGGACTAGCTCCGACTCCTACGAGCAGTACTTC. Residues: CATVEGTSSDSYEQYF. The chain is built from TRBV7-9 and TRBJ2-7, with 9 bases aligning to TRBD2. The V gene end was trimmed by 10 bases and the J gene end by 0 bases; junction bases not matched to a gene: 13. Germline V gene data show CDR1 as SEHNR and CDR2 as FQNEAQ (reference sequence). The CDR3 is 16 amino acids.